This T cell receptor beta chain emerged from a study of blood T cell repertoires in COVID-19. Overall study: Researchers got acute and convalescent COVID-19 samples from the United States, Italy and Spain. The cDNA or gDNA used as material had been derived from T cells, B-cell-depleted T cells, or PBMCs.

The method was immunoSEQ multiplex PCR; TCRdb's version includes in-frame clones alone and lacks a portion of them. The sample carries 180,000 or so clones, 85% to 90% recorded once. Deletions cut 2 bases from V and 0 bases from J, with 12 bases between. The CDR3 spans 16 residues. CDR1 is SGHDT, CDR2 YYEEEE, per germline. The sample holds a few counts of this clone. V and J are TRBV5-6 and TRBJ1-5; D gene unclear. This TCR came from a woman aged 60 to 75 with COVID-19, enrolled during active disease. The material sequenced was peripheral blood. CDR3 region: CASSLGTSGSNQPQHF. The CDR3 bases are TGTGCCAGCAGCTTAGGTACATCAGGTAGCAATCAGCCCCAGCATTTT. The whole variable domain, remainder taken from reference TRBV5-6 and TRBJ1-5, is DAGVTQSPTHLIKTRGQQVTLRCSPKSGHDTVSWYQQALGQGPQFIFQYYEEEERQRGNFPDRFSGHQFPNYSSELNVNALLLGDSALYLCASSLGTSGSNQPQHFGDGTRLSIL.